This T cell receptor (beta chain) was documented in a study of T cell responses to AZD1222 COVID-19 vaccine (dated by TCRdb to the early 2020s). With respect to the entire study: A total of 233 trial participants underwent TCR sequencing, of whom 207 received two doses of AZD1222 and about 25 received two doses of the MenACWY control vaccine. Trial participants were enrolled into age subgroups of 18-55, 56-69 and 70-plus years, which contained about 150, 27 and 61 TCR-sequenced participants, respectively.

Worth noting for this clone: Its antigen is unknown. Qualities for individual bases were not recorded, and no much larger clone is one base off.

The CDR3 regions of human TCRbeta chains were analyzed by immunosequencing. In the original analysis: Repertoire TCRs were matched against a reference library of SARS-CoV-2-specific TCRs generated with the MIRA antigen-specificity platform. Breadth was defined as the fraction of unique TCRs that were SARS-CoV-2-associated. Depth was defined as the fraction of total T cells that were SARS-CoV-2-associated. Using the MIRA data, each spike-specific TCR was mapped to the spike region that the TCR reacts to and placed in a CD4 or CD8 class. Log10-transformed breadth and depth values were compared by one-way ANOVA with Sidak's multiple comparisons tests. Entries here come from immuneACCESS through TCRdb and include only in-frame sequences with V and J called. Some clones fail to appear in such tables; in the studies checked, an unresolved V gene covers under half of the shortfall, and the cause of the remainder is unknown. V, J and clone size derive from that table, while D and trimming were established from the DNA sequence. This sample is represented by around 130,000 clones; 75% to 95% of them were singletons. Of the sample, approximately 2% is held by the ten largest clones.

Beyond this particular receptor, the publication reports: No day 14 peak-response samples were available, so repertoires were characterized only after the peak T cell response. Only five or six AZD1222 recipients were SARS-CoV-2 seropositive at baseline, limiting conclusions about previously exposed vaccinees. Nearly half of unique spike-specific TCRs reportedly recognized epitopes outside regions mutated in the B.1.351 and B.1.1.7 variants. Participants were mostly white British, with more females than males. The authors suggested clonal diversity may have been underestimated. Spike-specific TCR breadth and depth rose significantly after two AZD1222 doses compared with day 0 and with MenACWY recipients. In the small 56-69-year group, the increase in depth fell short of significance, most likely because of low power. The whole spike protein was spanned by vaccine-associated CD4 TCRs, and dominant responses were seen in regions 160-218 and 743-854.

The cysteine opens and the phenylalanine closes a CDR3 of 16 amino acids. The kept DNA is CDR3 alone, 48 bases in frame from the first base. V gives up 8 bases and J gives up 0 bases, and the segment between their germline ends measures 17 bases. Taken from the germline V gene, the CDR1 and CDR2 loops are MGHDK and SYGVNS. The time point tag for this specimen amounts to: about 28 days (+/-7) after the second vaccine dose. AZD1222 recipients whose second dose came at about 4 weeks and those whose second dose came at about 12 weeks were combined into one group, since spike-specific TCR depth and breadth did not differ between the two schedules. Vaccinee samples were obtained from the UK trials COV001 and COV002, which included a single-blind randomized controlled phase 2/3 trial of AZD1222 (ChAdOx1 nCoV-19) in healthy adults. Trial participant PBMC samples were collected at day 0 and day 28 after the second dose for TCRbeta chain sequencing.

The source was peripheral blood, collected 28 days after the second AZD1222 dose. The receptor's source is an adult who received the AZD1222 COVID-19 vaccine. The V and J genes are TRBV25-1 and TRBJ1-3; there is no confident call for the D gene. DNA sequence: TGTGCCAGCGGCCCAGACTTACGGGGCTCTGGAAACACCATATATTTT. This codes for CASGPDLRGSGNTIYF.